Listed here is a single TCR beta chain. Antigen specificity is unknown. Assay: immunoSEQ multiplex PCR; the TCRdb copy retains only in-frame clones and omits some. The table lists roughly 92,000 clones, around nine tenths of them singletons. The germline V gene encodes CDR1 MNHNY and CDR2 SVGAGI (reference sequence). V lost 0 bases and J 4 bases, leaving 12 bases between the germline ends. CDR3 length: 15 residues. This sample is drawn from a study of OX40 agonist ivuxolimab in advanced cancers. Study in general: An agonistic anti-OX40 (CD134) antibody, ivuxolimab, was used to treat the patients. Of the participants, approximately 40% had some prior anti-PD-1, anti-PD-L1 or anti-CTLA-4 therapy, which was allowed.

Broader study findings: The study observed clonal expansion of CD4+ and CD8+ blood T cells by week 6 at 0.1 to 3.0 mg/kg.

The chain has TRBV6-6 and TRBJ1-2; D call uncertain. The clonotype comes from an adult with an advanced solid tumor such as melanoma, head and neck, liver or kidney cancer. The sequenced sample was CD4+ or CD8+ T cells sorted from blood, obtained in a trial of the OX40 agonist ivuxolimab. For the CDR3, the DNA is TGTGCCAGCAGTTACTCGTCAGGAGAGGGCTATGGCTACACCTTC. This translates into CASSYSSGEGYGYTF.